These T cell receptor beta chains were read from a single sample in a study of shared clonotypes between healthy human individuals. The assay was immunoSEQ multiplex PCR, and TCRdb's table has in-frame clones only and misses some. This sample has over 2,000,000 clones, with 85% to 95% found just once. Sequenced: naive CD8+ T cells from PBMCs. The receptors come from a man in his late teens or twenties in good health. Some clones in this sample may be carry-over from other donors' samples. Both conserved end residues are part of each CDR3. Fields, in order: D gene, V gene, J gene, clone size, CDR3 protein, CDR3 DNA. D genes are given only for firm matches. Clone size is stated in some rows and not others, as once, few, many or a class when expanded.

-,TRBV10-2,TRBJ2-1,-,CASSVPIHTDSYNEQFF,TGCGCCAGCAGTGTCCCTATTCACACCGACTCCTACAATGAGCAGTTCTTC
-,TRBV6-4,TRBJ2-5,-,CASSDSGGGTQYF,TGTGCCAGCAGTGACTCTGGTGGCGGGACCCAGTACTTC
-,TRBV27,TRBJ2-1,-,CASSKQAPSSYNEQFF,TGTGCCAGCAGTAAGCAGGCTCCCAGCTCCTACAATGAGCAGTTCTTC
-,TRBV5-1,TRBJ1-1,-,CASSLAGGHTEAFF,TGCGCCAGCAGCTTGGCCGGGGGGCACACTGAAGCTTTCTTT
-,TRBV11-3,TRBJ2-5,-,CASSSRDSEETQYF,TGTGCCAGCAGCTCCAGGGACTCCGAAGAGACCCAGTACTTC
-,TRBV11-2,TRBJ1-1,-,CASSLDLSSLNTEAFF,TGTGCCAGCAGCTTAGATCTTTCCTCGCTGAACACTGAAGCTTTCTTT
TRBD2,TRBV7-2,TRBJ2-7,-,CASSLWRRESGEQYF,TGTGCCAGCAGCTTATGGCGGCGGGAGTCGGGGGAGCAGTACTTC
TRBD1,TRBV9,TRBJ1-1,few,CASSPDGTGTEAFF,TGTGCCAGCAGCCCCGACGGGACAGGCACTGAAGCTTTCTTT
-,TRBV9,TRBJ2-7,-,CASSPHYASSYEQYF,TGTGCCAGCAGCCCCCACTACGCGAGCTCCTACGAGCAGTACTTC
TRBD2,TRBV7-9,TRBJ2-1,-,CASSLVAGGPNEQFF,TGTGCCAGCAGCTTAGTGGCGGGAGGGCCAAATGAGCAGTTCTTC
-,TRBV30,TRBJ2-7,-,CAWSVGVGTYEQYF,TGTGCCTGGAGTGTCGGTGTAGGAACCTACGAGCAGTACTTC
-,TRBV4-2,TRBJ1-4,-,CASLSGGSNEKLFF,TGTGCCAGCCTCTCCGGGGGCTCTAATGAAAAACTGTTTTTT
-,TRBV6-5,TRBJ2-1,-,CASSQQVYNEQFF,TGTGCCAGTAGCCAGCAGGTCTACAATGAGCAGTTCTTC
-,TRBV7-9,TRBJ2-7,-,CASSLGGLLLEQYF,TGTGCCAGCAGCTTAGGCGGGCTACTTCTCGAGCAGTACTTC
-,TRBV2,TRBJ1-2,once,CASDDPVEANYGYTF,TGTGCCAGCGACGACCCCGTGGAAGCTAACTATGGCTACACCTTC
TRBD1,TRBV10-3,TRBJ2-2,once,CAISQDRGRLSTGELFF,TGTGCCATCAGTCAAGACAGGGGACGATTGTCCACCGGGGAGCTGTTTTTT
-,TRBV10-1,TRBJ1-2,-,CASSEYSNYGYTF,TGCGCCAGCAGTGAATACTCTAACTATGGCTACACCTTC
-,TRBV7-9,TRBJ2-7,-,CASSLALGEQYF,TGTGCCAGCAGCTTAGCCCTCGGCGAGCAGTACTTC
TRBD1,TRBV27,TRBJ2-5,-,CASSPGTGGGETQYF,TGTGCCAGCAGTCCAGGGACAGGGGGGGGTGAGACCCAGTACTTC
-,TRBV7-8,TRBJ2-2,once,CASSLAPTDRGELFF,TGTGCCAGCAGCTTAGCGCCCACAGATCGCGGGGAGCTGTTTTTT
TRBD1,TRBV7-9,TRBJ1-2,-,CASSPPGTAFYGYTF,TGTGCCAGCAGCCCTCCCGGGACAGCTTTCTATGGCTACACCTTC
-,TRBV9,TRBJ2-1,-,CASSVQDSSYNEQFF,TGTGCCAGCAGCGTACAAGACAGTTCCTACAATGAGCAGTTCTTC
TRBD1,TRBV11-2,TRBJ2-1,-,CASSLTLGQFYNEQFF,TGTGCCAGCAGCTTAACCCTGGGACAGTTCTACAATGAGCAGTTCTTC
-,TRBV6-5,TRBJ2-7,-,CASSYSEGPREQYF,TGTGCCAGCAGTTACTCGGAGGGGCCGCGCGAGCAGTACTTC
-,TRBV2,TRBJ2-5,-,CASSDAGFGQETQYF,TGTGCCAGCAGTGACGCGGGTTTTGGGCAAGAGACCCAGTACTTC
TRBD2,TRBV14,TRBJ2-3,-,CASSQLAGFTDTQYF,TGTGCCAGCAGCCAACTAGCGGGATTCACAGATACGCAGTATTTT
TRBD1,TRBV7-6,TRBJ2-1,-,CASSFLTGDSSYNEQFF,TGTGCCAGCAGCTTTCTTACAGGGGACAGCTCCTACAATGAGCAGTTCTTC
TRBD1,TRBV19,TRBJ1-1,once,CASSMTGALLTEAFF,TGTGCCAGTAGTATGACAGGGGCTCTCCTCACTGAAGCTTTCTTT
TRBD1,TRBV14,TRBJ2-1,-,CASSPYRTGSNEQFF,TGTGCCAGCAGTCCGTATCGGACAGGGTCGAATGAGCAGTTCTTC
-,TRBV5-4,TRBJ2-7,-,CASTRRVGHPEQYF,TGTGCCAGCACGCGGCGTGTGGGACACCCCGAGCAGTACTTC
-,TRBV30,TRBJ2-2,-,CAWSDGLAGELFF,TGTGCCTGGAGCGACGGACTTGCCGGGGAGCTGTTTTTT
TRBD2,TRBV5-1,TRBJ2-3,-,CASSPWTSTGTDTQYF,TGCGCCAGCAGCCCCTGGACTAGCACGGGCACAGATACGCAGTATTTT
-,TRBV7-9,TRBJ2-1,-,CASSLGWAGISNEQFF,TGTGCCAGCAGCTTAGGATGGGCGGGAATAAGCAATGAGCAGTTCTTC
-,TRBV9,TRBJ1-5,-,CASSVAGSPRWPQHF,TGTGCCAGCAGCGTAGCGGGCAGCCCAAGATGGCCCCAGCATTTT
-,TRBV27,TRBJ2-7,-,CASSSLGTTPHSYEQYF,TGTGCCAGCAGTTCCCTAGGAACGACACCTCACTCCTACGAGCAGTACTTC
-,TRBV11-2,TRBJ2-1,once,CASSLGVGEQFF,TGTGCCAGCAGCTTAGGTGTGGGAGAGCAGTTCTTC
-,TRBV4-3,TRBJ2-7,-,CASSQSPGFLYEQYF,TGCGCCAGCAGCCAATCTCCGGGTTTTCTATACGAGCAGTACTTC
TRBD2,TRBV5-1,TRBJ2-3,-,CASSFLAGGTDTQYF,TGCGCCAGCAGCTTTCTAGCGGGGGGGACAGATACGCAGTATTTT
TRBD2,TRBV7-3,TRBJ2-1,-,CASSSSRASGQFF,TGTGCCAGCAGCTCAAGTAGAGCTAGCGGGCAGTTCTTC
-,TRBV9,TRBJ2-5,-,CASGRGRGETQYF,TGTGCCAGCGGGAGGGGGCGAGGAGAGACCCAGTACTTC
-,TRBV21-1,TRBJ1-5,-,CASRQYDQPQHF,TGTGCCAGCAGACAGTACGATCAGCCCCAGCATTTT
-,TRBV6-1,TRBJ2-5,-,CASKYAAQETQYF,TGTGCCAGCAAGTACGCGGCACAAGAGACCCAGTACTTC
TRBD1,TRBV5-5,TRBJ2-7,-,CASSFAGTGWLEQYF,TGTGCCAGCAGCTTCGCCGGGACAGGGTGGCTTGAGCAGTACTTC
-,TRBV10-2,TRBJ2-5,-,CASLDDSRGTQYF,TGCGCCAGCCTGGACGACAGCCGGGGGACCCAGTACTTC
TRBD1,TRBV10-3,TRBJ2-1,-,CAISSYGTGGFSSSYNEQFF,TGTGCCATCAGCTCATATGGGACAGGGGGCTTCTCCTCCTCCTACAATGAGCAGTTCTTC
-,TRBV9,TRBJ2-2,-,CASSLSVPGELFF,TGTGCCAGCAGCCTATCAGTCCCCGGGGAGCTGTTTTTT
TRBD1,TRBV27,TRBJ1-2,-,CASSPRQGGYIDGYTF,TGTGCCAGCAGTCCCCGCCAGGGGGGATATATTGATGGCTACACCTTC
-,TRBV7-9,TRBJ1-1,few,CASSQDNFEAFF,TGTGCCAGCAGCCAGGACAATTTTGAAGCTTTCTTT
-,TRBV21-1,TRBJ2-2,-,CASSDPSGNTGELFF,TGTGCCAGCAGCGACCCTAGCGGAAACACCGGGGAGCTGTTTTTT
TRBD2,TRBV30,TRBJ2-7,-,CAGKGWREDEQYF,TGTGCCGGAAAAGGGTGGCGGGAGGACGAGCAGTACTTC
-,TRBV28,TRBJ2-2,-,CASSPTTDPKLFF,TGTGCCAGCAGTCCGACGACAGACCCAAAGCTGTTTTTT
-,TRBV13,TRBJ1-3,-,CASSLGQSHSGNTIYF,TGTGCCAGCAGCTTAGGGCAGAGCCACTCTGGAAACACCATATATTTT
-,TRBV5-4,TRBJ2-3,-,CASSGVGARSTDTQYF,TGTGCCAGCAGCGGGGTTGGGGCTAGAAGCACAGATACGCAGTATTTT